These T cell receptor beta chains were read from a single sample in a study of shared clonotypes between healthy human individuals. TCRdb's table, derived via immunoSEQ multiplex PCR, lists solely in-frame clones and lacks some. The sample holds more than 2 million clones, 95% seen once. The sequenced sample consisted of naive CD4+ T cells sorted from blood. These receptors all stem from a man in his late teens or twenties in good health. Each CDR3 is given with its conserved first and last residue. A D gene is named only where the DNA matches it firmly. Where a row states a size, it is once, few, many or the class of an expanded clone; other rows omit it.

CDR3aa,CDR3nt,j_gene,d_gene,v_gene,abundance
CASSPPFAGGQFF,TGTGCCAGTAGTCCCCCCTTCGCGGGAGGTCAGTTCTTC,TRBJ2-1,TRBD2,TRBV19,once
CASSETGSSYEQYF,TGTGCCAGCAGTGAAACGGGGAGCTCCTACGAGCAGTACTTC,TRBJ2-7,NA,TRBV28,once
CASSPQRAARTYEQYF,TGTGCCAGCAGCCCCCAGAGGGCAGCTAGGACCTACGAGCAGTACTTC,TRBJ2-7,NA,TRBV11-2,NA
CSVKNRPGTPTRDHEQYF,TGCAGCGTTAAAAACCGACCCGGGACTCCTACTCGGGACCACGAGCAGTACTTC,TRBJ2-7,NA,TRBV29-1,NA
CASSETDSSYNSPLHF,TGTGCCAGTAGTGAAACAGATAGCTCCTATAATTCACCCCTCCACTTT,TRBJ1-6,NA,TRBV19,NA
CASSLEGDYGYTF,TGCGCCAGCAGCTTGGAAGGGGACTATGGCTACACCTTC,TRBJ1-2,NA,TRBV5-1,NA
CASSSRGSSYNEQFF,TGTGCCAGCAGCTCCCGAGGGAGCTCCTACAATGAGCAGTTCTTC,TRBJ2-1,NA,TRBV5-6,NA
CASSKDTGRGVNYGYTF,TGTGCCAGCAGCAAAGATACAGGGCGAGGGGTGAACTATGGCTACACCTTC,TRBJ1-2,NA,TRBV21-1,NA
CASSYSVPGSNEQYF,TGTGCCAGCAGTTACTCGGTTCCCGGTTCCAACGAGCAGTACTTC,TRBJ2-7,NA,TRBV6-5,once
CASRQAQNTEAFF,TGCGCCAGCCGCCAGGCTCAGAACACTGAAGCTTTCTTT,TRBJ1-1,NA,TRBV5-1,NA
CAWNPLSTQDTF,TGTGCCTGGAACCCGCTATCGACCCAGGACACCTTC,TRBJ1-2,NA,TRBV30,NA
CATSRVLTGSNYGYTF,TGTGCCACCAGCAGAGTCCTTACAGGGTCCAACTATGGCTACACCTTC,TRBJ1-2,NA,TRBV15,NA
CASSEPVSEAFF,TGTGCCAGCAGTGAACCTGTCAGTGAAGCTTTCTTT,TRBJ1-1,NA,TRBV2,NA
CASFSSDTEAFF,TGTGCCAGCTTCTCCAGCGACACTGAAGCTTTCTTT,TRBJ1-1,NA,TRBV7-9,NA
CASTRGYEYEQYF,TGTGCCAGCACCAGGGGTTACGAGTACGAGCAGTACTTC,TRBJ2-7,NA,TRBV18,NA
CASSEGWVRDRENEQFF,TGTGCCAGCAGTGAAGGGTGGGTCAGGGACAGGGAAAATGAGCAGTTCTTC,TRBJ2-1,TRBD1,TRBV6-1,NA
CASRLRGTGTTGANVLTF,TGTGCCAGCAGGTTAAGGGGGACAGGGACCACTGGGGCCAACGTCCTGACTTTC,TRBJ2-6,TRBD1,TRBV7-2,NA
CASSLWAGGVYEQYF,TGTGCCAGCAGCTTATGGGCAGGGGGAGTTTACGAGCAGTACTTC,TRBJ2-7,TRBD1,TRBV7-2,once
CASSKDASGRPTDTQYF,TGTGCCAGCAGCAAGGATGCTAGCGGGAGGCCCACAGATACGCAGTATTTT,TRBJ2-3,NA,TRBV21-1,once
CASSRLGGADTQYF,TGTGCCAGCAGCCGCCTTGGAGGGGCAGATACGCAGTATTTT,TRBJ2-3,NA,TRBV7-6,NA
CASSEDRNQPQHF,TGTGCCAGCAGTGAGGACCGCAATCAGCCCCAGCATTTT,TRBJ1-5,NA,TRBV6-1,once
CSVVPGINQPQHF,TGCAGCGTTGTTCCCGGGATAAATCAGCCCCAGCATTTT,TRBJ1-5,NA,TRBV29-1,NA
CASSSGGPDSNQPQHF,TGCGCCAGCAGTTCAGGGGGGCCCGATAGCAATCAGCCCCAGCATTTT,TRBJ1-5,TRBD1,TRBV10-2,NA
CAWSVGSPLHF,TGTGCCTGGAGTGTGGGATCACCCCTCCACTTT,TRBJ1-6,NA,TRBV30,NA
CASSLDGGPYEQYF,TGTGCCAGCAGCTTAGACGGCGGCCCCTACGAGCAGTACTTC,TRBJ2-7,NA,TRBV11-2,NA
CASVRQPLHF,TGTGCCAGCGTGAGGCAGCCCCTCCACTTT,TRBJ1-6,NA,TRBV21-1,NA
CASSESRTGGSEQYF,TGCGCCAGCAGTGAGTCTAGGACAGGGGGAAGCGAGCAGTACTTC,TRBJ2-7,TRBD1,TRBV10-1,NA
CASGLEGASNEKLFF,TGTGCCAGCGGACTAGAGGGGGCATCTAATGAAAAACTGTTTTTT,TRBJ1-4,TRBD1,TRBV28,NA
CASSERQGTQPQHF,TGTGCCAGTAGCGAGAGACAGGGGACTCAGCCCCAGCATTTT,TRBJ1-5,TRBD1,TRBV19,few